The 24 T cell receptor beta chains listed next were all sequenced from one sample in a study of T cells in Graves' hyperthyroidism and ophthalmopathy. What was amplified from RNA transcripts were TCR beta CDR3 regions. An initial round of RT-PCR targeting the TCR CDR3 relied on the HTBI primer set. TCRdb reprocessed the multiplex PCR reads via MiXCR and lists one record per CDR3 protein. The profile shows nearly 600,000 distinct CDR3 sequences, approximately 14% of them singletons. The sequenced sample consisted of blood. The receptors stem from a woman in her 30s with Graves' hyperthyroidism that later progressed to Graves' ophthalmopathy.

This clonotype was observed many times. This chain connects TRBV28 to TRBJ2-7; 8 nucleotides match TRBD1. CDR3 length: 15 amino acids. V was pared by 4 bases and J by 5 bases, with 10 bases of the junction left unmatched. CDR1 and CDR2 from the germline V gene are MDHEN and SYDVKM. The CDR3 DNA reads as TGTGCCAGCAGTTCCCCCCAGGGGGCTCGGGACGAGCAGTACTTC. Translated: CASSSPQGARDEQYF. Based on the CDR3 plus reference TRBV28 and TRBJ2-7, the full variable domain is DVKVTQSSRYLVKRTGEKVFLECVQDMDHENMFWYRQDPGLGLRLIYFSYDVKMKEKGDIPEGYSVSREKKERFSLILESASTNQTSMYLCASSSPQGARDEQYFGPGTRLTVT.

The rearrangement links TRBV28 to TRBJ1-6; D unresolved. The CDR3 consists of 15 residues. V lost 1 base and J lost 6, with 10 bases in between. Germline CDR1 reads MDHEN; CDR2 reads SYDVKM. The CDR3, as DNA: TGTGCCAGCAGTTTATTCAGGCAGGCTAATTCACCCCTCCACTTT. Amino acid sequence: CASSLFRQANSPLHF. Together with reference TRBV28 and TRBJ1-6, the CDR3 gives the full variable domain: DVKVTQSSRYLVKRTGEKVFLECVQDMDHENMFWYRQDPGLGLRLIYFSYDVKMKEKGDIPEGYSVSREKKERFSLILESASTNQTSMYLCASSLFRQANSPLHFGNGTRLTVT.

This clonotype was seen at least ten times. The CDR3 DNA is TGTGCCAGCAGTTTAGACCCTGAAGGGAACTATGGCTACACCTTC. Amino acids: CASSLDPEGNYGYTF. The rearrangement links TRBV27 to TRBJ1-2; no clear D. Germline V gives CDR1 MNHEY, CDR2 SMNVEV (reference sequence). CDR3 length: 15 amino acids. V lost 2 bases, J lost 2 bases, and 12 bases lay in between.

In its sample, this clonotype was seen many times. This chain connects TRBV10-3 to TRBJ2-1; 7 bases match TRBD2. This CDR3 is 16 amino acids long. Germline V gives CDR1 ENHRY, CDR2 SYGVKD. Germline trimming cut 4 bases from V and 8 bases from J; bases unmatched to any gene: 14. CDR3 sequence reads: CAISAAGLADDYEQFF. For the CDR3, the DNA is TGTGCCATCAGTGCTGCTGGGCTAGCGGATGACTATGAGCAGTTCTTC.

The chain recombines TRBV6-5 with TRBJ1-5; the match to TRBD1 covers 7 bases. Looked up from germline, CDR1 is MNHEY and CDR2 is SVGAGI. V shed 0 bases, J shed 6 bases, and the junction held 2 bases outside the gene matches. CDR3 length: 14 residues. The DNA of the CDR3 is TGTGCCAGCAGTTACTCGACAGGGCCTCAGCCCCAGCATTTT. Its translation: CASSYSTGPQPQHF.

This clonotype has more than one count but fewer than ten. This sequence joins TRBV10-2 and TRBJ2-7, with D possibly matching TRBD2 (7 bases). V dropped 7 bases and J dropped 7 bases, with 20 bases sitting between them. Germline V lookup: CDR1 WSHSY, CDR2 SAAADI. This CDR3 comprises 14 residues. CDR3 nucleotides: TGCGCCAGCATGGGAGGGGGTTCAATGGGGGAGCAGTACTTC. As protein: CASMGGGSMGEQYF.

This clonotype was seen repeatedly, ten times or more. V and J are TRBV20-1 and TRBJ2-7; 10 bases fit TRBD2. Germline CDR1 and CDR2: DFQATT and SNEGSKA (reference sequence). This CDR3 spans 12 amino acids. J gave up 6 bases and V 7 bases, and 6 bases lay outside the gene matches. Here the CDR3 reads CSVGLAVVEQYF. Here the CDR3 DNA reads TGCAGTGTTGGACTAGCGGTCGTCGAGCAGTACTTC.

Ten or more counts support this clonotype. V usage is TRBV29-1 and J usage is TRBJ1-1; the D gene is possibly TRBD1 (5 bases). In germline, CDR1 is SQVTM, CDR2 ANQGSEA. The CDR3 consists of 11 residues. V lost 8 bases and J 7 bases, leaving 14 bases between the germline ends. The CDR3 spells CSTSTGIEAFF. In DNA, the CDR3 is TGCAGCACCTCCACAGGCATTGAAGCTTTCTTT.

The rearrangement joins TRBV19 to TRBJ2-1, with 7 bases identical to TRBD1. The junction had 5 bases not matched to a gene; V was cut back by 0 bases and J by 6 bases. Germline V lookup: CDR1 LNHDA, CDR2 SQIVND (reference sequence). CDR3 length: 15 amino acids. The CDR3 nucleotides are TGTGCCAGTAGTATAGATCTGACAGGGCCCAATGAGCAGTTCTTC. Protein product: CASSIDLTGPNEQFF.

This rearrangement joins TRBV6-2 or TRBV6-3 to TRBJ2-7; D possibly corresponds to TRBD2 (6 bases). Germline CDR1 MNHEY, CDR2 SVGEGT. The CDR3 is made up of 14 amino acids. The V end was cut by 6 bases, the J end by 4 bases, with 16 bases between. The CDR3 DNA is TGTGCCAGCAGGGTAGCCGGGACTTCGTACGAGCAGTACTTC. Its protein is CASRVAGTSYEQYF.

This clonotype was counted many times. This chain uses TRBV11-2 with TRBJ2-4; no clear D gene. Trimming took off 7 bases at V and 9 bases at J, with 13 bases between the two ends. The CDR3 totals 12 residues. Germline V gene lookup returns CDR1 SGHAT and CDR2 FQNNGV. This chain's CDR3 is CASTRGVGIQYF. Here the CDR3 DNA reads TGTGCCAGCACTCGAGGCGTAGGCATTCAGTACTTC.

This clonotype occurred many times. Here the CDR3 DNA reads TGTGCCAGCAGTTCTCGTCGTCCGAGCTACGAGCAGTACTTC. This translates into CASSSRRPSYEQYF. This chain links TRBV6-2 or TRBV6-3 with TRBJ2-7; D unclear. CDR1 MNHEY and CDR2 SVGEGT come from the germline V gene. The CDR3 is made up of 14 amino acids. V gave up 4 bases and J gave up 3 bases, with 13 bases separating them.

At least ten counts were recorded for this clonotype. The genes are TRBV7-9 and TRBJ2-5; 9 bases match TRBD1. The trim removed 4 bases at V and 5 bases at J, leaving 5 bases unmatched. CDR1 is SEHNR and CDR2 is FQNEAQ in the germline V gene (reference sequence). The CDR3 sequence is 14 residues long. The CDR3 bases are TGTGCCAGCAGCTCATCGGACAGGGGCGAGACCCAGTACTTC. It codes for CASSSSDRGETQYF.

The V and J genes are TRBV11-2 and TRBJ2-1; TRBD2 aligns across 11 bases. The CDR3 length is 17 residues. CDR1 SGHAT and CDR2 FQNNGV come from the germline V gene. V was pared by 3 bases and J by 3 bases, with 7 bases of the junction left unmatched. This chain's CDR3 is CASSFKRLAGFYNEQFF. The CDR3 DNA follows: TGTGCCAGCAGCTTCAAGAGACTAGCGGGATTCTACAATGAGCAGTTCTTC.

This clonotype occurred once. The DNA of the CDR3 is TGTGCCAGCAGCTTACTTGCTCTACAAGAGACCCAGTACTTC. Translated, it gives CASSLLALQETQYF. V usage is TRBV7-9 and J usage is TRBJ2-5; D unresolved. V was cut by 2 bases and J by 2 bases, with 9 bases left in between. CDR3 size: 14 residues. CDR1 SEHNR and CDR2 FQNEAQ come from the germline V gene (reference sequence). The full variable domain, rest sourced from reference TRBV7-9 and TRBJ2-5, is DTGVSQNPRHKITKRGQNVTFRCDPISEHNRLYWYRQTLGQGPEFLTYFQNEAQLEKSRLLSDRFSAERPKGSFSTLEIQRTEQGDSAMYLCASSLLALQETQYFGPGTRLLVL.

Many counts were recorded for this clonotype. CDR3 in amino acids: CASSYLPHSYEQYF. CDR3 DNA sequence: TGCGCCAGCAGCTACTTGCCGCACAGTTACGAGCAGTACTTC. V gene TRBV5-1 combines with J gene TRBJ2-7; D call uncertain. The CDR3 is made up of 14 amino acids. The V end was cut by 3 bases, the J end by 4 bases, with 14 bases between. Germline V gives CDR1 SGHRS, CDR2 YFSETQ. Full variable domain (remainder filled in from reference TRBV5-1 and TRBJ2-7): KAGVTQTPRYLIKTRGQQVTLSCSPISGHRSVSWYQQTPGQGLQFLFEYFSETQRNKGNFPGRFSGRQFSNSRSEMNVSTLELGDSALYLCASSYLPHSYEQYFGPGTRLTVT.

Many counts were recorded for this clonotype. The rearrangement links TRBV12-3 or TRBV12-4 to TRBJ2-1; perhaps TRBD2 as D (5 bases). The V end lost 6 bases, the J end lost 5 bases, and 11 bases lay between the germline ends. The CDR3 spans 13 residues. Here the CDR3 reads CASSNGLHNEQFF. For the CDR3, the DNA is TGTGCCAGCAGCAATGGACTGCACAATGAGCAGTTCTTC.

This clonotype was observed at least ten times. The chain carries TRBV7-2 and TRBJ2-3; D ambiguous. CDR1 is SGHTA, CDR2 FQGNSA, per germline. The germline V and J ends were trimmed by 4 bases and 6 bases, with 8 bases remaining between them. The CDR3 totals 12 residues. As DNA, the CDR3 is TGTGCCAGCAGCTACCAGGCGGATACGCAGTATTTT. Protein: CASSYQADTQYF.

Points on this clonotype: One base away lies a much larger clone, so this may be a sequencing read error. The chain links TRBV7-2 to TRBJ2-3; maybe TRBD2 (6 bases). The CDR3 length is 15 residues. Germline CDR1 is SGHTA and CDR2 is FQGNSA. The CDR3 DNA reads as TGTGCCAGCAGCCCGGGCTCAACTAGCACAGATACGCAGTCTTTT. It codes for CASSPGSTSTDTQSF.

This clonotype was seen many times. The V gene is TRBV7-2, the J gene TRBJ1-2; 7 nucleotides line up with TRBD1. V lost 3 bases and J lost 8; bases outside the gene matches: 12. Germline V gene sequence: CDR1 SGHTA, CDR2 FQGNSA. The CDR3 is 15 amino acids. CDR3 residues: CASSFIHRGWWGYTF. The CDR3, as DNA: TGTGCCAGCAGCTTTATACACAGGGGATGGTGGGGCTACACCTTC.

This clonotype was counted ten times or more. The genes are TRBV28 and TRBJ1-5; TRBD1 aligns across 7 bases. V dropped 8 bases and J dropped 10; count of bases not matched to a gene: 11. The CDR3 consists of 13 residues. CDR1 MDHEN and CDR2 SYDVKM come from the germline V gene. The CDR3 loop is CASLPGQSDPQHF. DNA for the CDR3: TGTGCCAGCCTCCCGGGACAGTCAGATCCCCAGCATTTT.

This clonotype appeared once. This may arise from a read error, as a much more abundant clone is one base away. The chain combines TRBV5-1 with TRBJ2-3; D remains unclear. CDR3 length: 14 amino acids. The germline V gene has CDR1 SGHRS and CDR2 YFSETQ. CDR3 sequence (DNA): TGCGCCAGCAGCTTGGAACAGACCCTAGATACGCGGTATTTT. It encodes CASSLEQTLDTRYF.

This clonotype showed up many times. The rearrangement joins TRBV7-8 to TRBJ1-2; D remains unclear. Germline values: CDR1 SGHVS, CDR2 FQNEAQ. The CDR3 extends over 16 amino acids. Trimming stripped 3 bases from V and 4 bases from J, with 18 bases between. The CDR3: CASSFAFAGATYGYTF. The CDR3 DNA follows: TGTGCCAGCAGCTTTGCGTTTGCGGGAGCCACCTATGGCTACACCTTC.

This clonotype came up many times. This sequence joins TRBV11-3 and TRBJ2-1; 14 nucleotides line up with TRBD2. V lost 6 bases, J lost 10 bases, and 8 bases stayed unmatched. The CDR3 extends over 15 amino acids. Looked up from germline, CDR1 is SGHNT and CDR2 is YENEEA. The CDR3 reads CASRSPGLAGEEQFF. The CDR3 nucleotides are TGTGCCAGCAGGTCTCCGGGACTAGCGGGAGAGGAGCAGTTCTTC. Combining the CDR3 with reference TRBV11-3 and TRBJ2-1 gives the whole variable domain EAGVVQSPRYKIIEKKQPVAFWCNPISGHNTLYWYLQNLGQGPELLIRYENEEAVDDSQLPKDRFSAERLKGVDSTLKIQPAELGDSAVYLCASRSPGLAGEEQFFGPGTRLTVL.